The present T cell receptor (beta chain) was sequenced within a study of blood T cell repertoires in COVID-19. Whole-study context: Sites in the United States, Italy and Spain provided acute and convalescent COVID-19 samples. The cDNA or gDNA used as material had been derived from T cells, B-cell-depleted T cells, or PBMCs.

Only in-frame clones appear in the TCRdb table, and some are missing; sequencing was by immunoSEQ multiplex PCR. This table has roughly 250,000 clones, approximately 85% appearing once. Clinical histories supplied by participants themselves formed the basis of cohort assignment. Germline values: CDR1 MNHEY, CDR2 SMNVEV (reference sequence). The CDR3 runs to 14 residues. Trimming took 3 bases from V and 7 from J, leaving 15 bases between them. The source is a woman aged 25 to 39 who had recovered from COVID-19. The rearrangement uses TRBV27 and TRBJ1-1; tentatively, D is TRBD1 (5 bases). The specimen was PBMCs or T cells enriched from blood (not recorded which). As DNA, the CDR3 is TGTGCCAGCAGTTTTGGCTGGGGCGCCGGTGAAGCTTTCTTT. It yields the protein CASSFGWGAGEAFF.